These T cell receptor beta chains were read from a single sample in a study of human T cells and chemical hapten exposure. One entry per CDR3 protein, called by TCRdb with MiXCR from the reads. Among around 120,000 distinct CDR3 sequences listed, about 8.9% were seen once. Sequencing input: whole blood. These receptors all come from a human donor in good health. Some clones in this sample may be carry-over from other donors' samples. Both conserved end residues are part of each CDR3. Fields, in order: V gene, J gene, D gene, clone size, CDR3 DNA, CDR3 protein. D genes are given only for firm matches. The size entry is marked missing in some rows and otherwise reads once, few, many or a size class.

V: TRBV12-5
J: TRBJ1-2
D: TRBD1
size: few
DNA: TGTGCTAGTGGTTTGGGGACAGGGATCGACGGCTACACCTTC
CDR3: CASGLGTGIDGYTF

V: TRBV25-1
J: TRBJ2-3
D: .
size: .
DNA: TGTGCCAGTTCCCAGGGAAACACAGATACGCAGTATTTT
CDR3: CASSQGNTDTQYF

V: TRBV11-1
J: TRBJ2-5
D: TRBD2
size: few
DNA: TGTGCCAGCAGCTCCAGCGGGGTACGAGAGACCCAGTACTTC
CDR3: CASSSSGVRETQYF

V: TRBV4-2
J: TRBJ1-2
D: TRBD1
size: many
DNA: TGTGCCAGCAGCCAAGATTTAGGGAAAGGACAGGGGAACTATGGCTACACCTTC
CDR3: CASSQDLGKGQGNYGYTF

V: TRBV7-9
J: TRBJ2-3
D: .
size: few
DNA: TGTGCCAGCAGCTTACCAGGCCGCGGGGCAGATACGCAGTATTTT
CDR3: CASSLPGRGADTQYF

V: TRBV25-1
J: TRBJ1-4
D: .
size: many
DNA: TGTGCCAGCAGTGAATTTAAACAGGGAAAAGAAAAACTGTTTTTT
CDR3: CASSEFKQGKEKLFF

V: TRBV6-2/TRBV6-3
J: TRBJ2-1
D: .
size: .
DNA: TGTGCCAGCAGTTACGCGCAGGACTACAATGAGCAGTTCTTC
CDR3: CASSYAQDYNEQFF

V: TRBV6-2/TRBV6-3
J: TRBJ2-7
D: .
size: .
DNA: TGTGCCAGCACCTTTCTCGACTCCTACGAGCAGTACTTC
CDR3: CASTFLDSYEQYF

V: TRBV5-1
J: TRBJ2-7
D: TRBD1
size: .
DNA: TGCGCCAGCAGCGGGACAGGCCGTAACTACGAGCAGTACTTC
CDR3: CASSGTGRNYEQYF

V: TRBV9
J: TRBJ2-7
D: .
size: .
DNA: TGTGCCAGCAGCCAACCGGACAGAGACTACGAGCAGTACTTC
CDR3: CASSQPDRDYEQYF

V: TRBV4-1
J: TRBJ2-1
D: .
size: .
DNA: TGCGCCAGCAGCCAAGATAATGGTGGAGGGCCCAATGAGCAGTTCTTC
CDR3: CASSQDNGGGPNEQFF

V: TRBV20-1
J: TRBJ1-2
D: .
size: few
DNA: TGCAGTGCTAGTGGTGGAAACTATGGCTACACCTTC
CDR3: CSASGGNYGYTF